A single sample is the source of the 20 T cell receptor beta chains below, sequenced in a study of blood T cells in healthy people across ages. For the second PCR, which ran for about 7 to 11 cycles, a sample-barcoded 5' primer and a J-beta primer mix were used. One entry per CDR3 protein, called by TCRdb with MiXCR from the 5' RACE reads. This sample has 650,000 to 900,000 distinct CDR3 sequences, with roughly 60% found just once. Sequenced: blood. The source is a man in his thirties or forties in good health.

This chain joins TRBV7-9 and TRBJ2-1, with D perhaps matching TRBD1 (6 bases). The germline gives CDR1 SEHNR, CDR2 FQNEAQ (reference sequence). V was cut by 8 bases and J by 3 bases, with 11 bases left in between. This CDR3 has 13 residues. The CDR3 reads CASFGQSYNEQFF. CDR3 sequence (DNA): TGTGCCAGCTTCGGACAGAGCTACAATGAGCAGTTCTTC.

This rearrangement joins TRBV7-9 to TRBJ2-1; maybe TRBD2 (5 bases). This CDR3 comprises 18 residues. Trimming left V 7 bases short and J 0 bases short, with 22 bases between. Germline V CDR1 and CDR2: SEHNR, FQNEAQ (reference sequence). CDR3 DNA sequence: TGTGCCAGCAATCTTGCTTGGGGAGACTACGGCTCCTACAATGAGCAGTTCTTC. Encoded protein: CASNLAWGDYGSYNEQFF.

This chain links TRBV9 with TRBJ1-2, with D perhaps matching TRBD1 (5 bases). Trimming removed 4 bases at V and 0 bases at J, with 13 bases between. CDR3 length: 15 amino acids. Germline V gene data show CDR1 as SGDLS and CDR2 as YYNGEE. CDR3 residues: CASSFGTEANYGYTF. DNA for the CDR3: TGTGCCAGCAGCTTCGGGACCGAAGCTAACTATGGCTACACCTTC.

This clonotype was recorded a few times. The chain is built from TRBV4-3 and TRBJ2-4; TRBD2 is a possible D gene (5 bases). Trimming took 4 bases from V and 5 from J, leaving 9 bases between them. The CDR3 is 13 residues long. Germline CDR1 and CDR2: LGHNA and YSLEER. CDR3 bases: TGCGCCAGCAGCCCGGAGCGGCAAAACATTCAGTACTTC. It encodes CASSPERQNIQYF.

CDR3 in amino acids: CAISAGTHQETQYF. The CDR3 nucleotides read TGTGCCATCAGTGCAGGGACCCACCAAGAGACCCAGTACTTC. The J gene is TRBJ2-7, the V gene TRBV10-3, with D possibly being TRBD1 or TRBD2 (5 bases each). The J call may be wrong; the DNA end is better matched by TRBJ2-5. CDR1 is ENHRY, CDR2 SYGVKD, per germline. The CDR3 extends over 14 amino acids.

The CDR3, as DNA: TGTGCCAGCATCTCCGACCCGACTTTTGAGCAGTACTTC. As protein: CASISDPTFEQYF. The chain recombines TRBV6-2 or TRBV6-3 with TRBJ2-5; D remains unclear. The germline gives CDR1 MNHEY, CDR2 SVGEGT. V shed 7 bases and J shed 11 bases, with 20 bases lying between them. There are 13 residues in the CDR3.

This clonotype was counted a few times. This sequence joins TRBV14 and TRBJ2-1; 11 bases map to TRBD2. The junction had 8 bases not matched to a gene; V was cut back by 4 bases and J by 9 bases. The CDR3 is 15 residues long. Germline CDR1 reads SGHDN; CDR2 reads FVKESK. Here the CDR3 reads CASSRVAGGTPEQFF. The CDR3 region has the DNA TGTGCCAGCAGCCGAGTAGCGGGGGGGACCCCTGAGCAGTTCTTC.

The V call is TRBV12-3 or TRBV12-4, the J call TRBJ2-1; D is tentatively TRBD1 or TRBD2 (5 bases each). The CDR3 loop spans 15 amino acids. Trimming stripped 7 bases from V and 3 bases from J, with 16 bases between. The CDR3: CASIPGASRYNEQFF. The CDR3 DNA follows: TGTGCCAGCATCCCCGGGGCTAGTCGCTACAATGAGCAGTTCTTC.

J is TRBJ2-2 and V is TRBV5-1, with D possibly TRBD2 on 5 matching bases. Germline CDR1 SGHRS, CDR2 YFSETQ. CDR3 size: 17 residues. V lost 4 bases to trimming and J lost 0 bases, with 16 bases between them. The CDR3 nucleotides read TGCGCCAGCAGCCTAACACGGACTTACGCGAACACCGGGGAGCTGTTTTTT. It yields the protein CASSLTRTYANTGELFF.

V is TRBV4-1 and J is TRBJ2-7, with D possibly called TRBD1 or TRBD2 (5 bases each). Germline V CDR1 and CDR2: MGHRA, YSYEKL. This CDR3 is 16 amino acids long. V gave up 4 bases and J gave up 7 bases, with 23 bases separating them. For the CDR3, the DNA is TGCGCCAGCAGCCTAGAACCTGGGGGATCCATGGGGGAGCAGTACTTC. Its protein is CASSLEPGGSMGEQYF.

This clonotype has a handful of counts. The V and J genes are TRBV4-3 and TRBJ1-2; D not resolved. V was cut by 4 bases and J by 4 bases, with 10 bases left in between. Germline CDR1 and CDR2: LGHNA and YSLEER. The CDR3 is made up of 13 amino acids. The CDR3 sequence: CASSPSRSYGYTF. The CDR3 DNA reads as TGCGCCAGCAGCCCCTCCCGGAGCTATGGCTACACCTTC.

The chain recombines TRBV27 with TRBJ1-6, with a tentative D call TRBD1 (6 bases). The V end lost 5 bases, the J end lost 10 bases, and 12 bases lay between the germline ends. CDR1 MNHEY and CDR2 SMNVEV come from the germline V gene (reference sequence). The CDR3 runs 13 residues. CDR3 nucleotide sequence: TGTGCCAGCAGTCCTAGGACAGTCTCACCCCTCCACTTT. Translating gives CASSPRTVSPLHF.

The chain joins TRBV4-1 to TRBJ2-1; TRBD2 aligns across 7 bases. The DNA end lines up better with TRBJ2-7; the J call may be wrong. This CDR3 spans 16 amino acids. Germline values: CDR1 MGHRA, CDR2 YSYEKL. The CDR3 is CASSQAPAGSYNEQYF. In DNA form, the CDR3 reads TGCGCCAGCAGCCAAGCTCCAGCGGGGTCCTACAATGAGCAGTACTTC.

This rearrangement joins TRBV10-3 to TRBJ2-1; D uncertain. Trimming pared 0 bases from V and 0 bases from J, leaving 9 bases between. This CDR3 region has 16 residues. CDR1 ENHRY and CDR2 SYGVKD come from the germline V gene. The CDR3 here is CAISESGSSSYNEQFF. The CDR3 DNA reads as TGTGCCATCAGTGAGTCAGGTAGCAGCTCCTACAATGAGCAGTTCTTC.

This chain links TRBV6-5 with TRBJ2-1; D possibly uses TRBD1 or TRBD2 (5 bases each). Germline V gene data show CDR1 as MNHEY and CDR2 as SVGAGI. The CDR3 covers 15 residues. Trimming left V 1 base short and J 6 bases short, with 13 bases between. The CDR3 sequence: CASSYWLGDGNEQFF. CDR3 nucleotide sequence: TGTGCCAGCAGTTACTGGCTAGGGGACGGCAATGAGCAGTTCTTC.

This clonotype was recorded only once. In DNA form, the CDR3 reads TGTGCCAGCAGTTACGGTTGGGACGGCTCCTACGAGCAGTACTTC. It encodes CASSYGWDGSYEQYF. The chain carries TRBV6-2 or TRBV6-3 and TRBJ2-4; D might be TRBD1 or TRBD2, each matching 5 bases. The tail of the sequence fits TRBJ2-7 better, so the J call may be wrong. The CDR3 covers 15 residues. Germline V CDR1 and CDR2: MNHEY, SVGEGT.

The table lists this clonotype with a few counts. The CDR3 reads CASSYPPGQTWNEQFF. The DNA for the CDR3 is TGTGCCAGCAGTTACCCTCCGGGACAGACTTGGAATGAGCAGTTCTTC. V usage is TRBV6-2 or TRBV6-3 and J usage is TRBJ2-1, with 7 bases lining up with TRBD1. CDR3 length: 16 amino acids. Trimming removed 2 bases from V and 7 bases from J; junction bases left unmatched: 11. Germline-derived CDR1 and CDR2 are MNHEY and SVGEGT.

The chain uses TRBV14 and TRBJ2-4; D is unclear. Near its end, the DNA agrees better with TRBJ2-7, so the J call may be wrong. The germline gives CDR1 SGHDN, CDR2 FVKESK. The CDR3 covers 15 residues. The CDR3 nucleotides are TGTGCCAGCAGCCAAGAGGTAGGGTTGGTCTACGAGCAGTACTTC. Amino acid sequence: CASSQEVGLVYEQYF.

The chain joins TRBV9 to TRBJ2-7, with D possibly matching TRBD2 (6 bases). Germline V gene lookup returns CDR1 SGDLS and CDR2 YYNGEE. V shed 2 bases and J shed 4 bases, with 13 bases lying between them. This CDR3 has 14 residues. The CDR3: CASSVGGNLYEQYF. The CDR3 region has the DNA TGTGCCAGCAGCGTTGGGGGGAACCTATACGAGCAGTACTTC. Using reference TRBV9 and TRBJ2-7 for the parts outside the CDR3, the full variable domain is DSGVTQTPKHLITATGQRVTLRCSPRSGDLSVYWYQQSLDQGLQFLIQYYNGEERAKGNILERFSAQQFPDLHSELNLSSLELGDSALYFCASSVGGNLYEQYFGPGTRLTVT.

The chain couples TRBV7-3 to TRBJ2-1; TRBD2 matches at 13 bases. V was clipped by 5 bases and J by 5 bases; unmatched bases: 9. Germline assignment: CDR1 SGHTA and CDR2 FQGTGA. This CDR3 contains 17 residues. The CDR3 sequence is CASSRLTSGGPNNEQFF. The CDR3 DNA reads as TGTGCCAGCAGCCGTCTGACTAGCGGGGGGCCTAACAATGAGCAGTTCTTC.